Below, 14 T cell receptor beta chains from the same sample are listed, as sequenced in a study of T-cell reconstitution after alpha-beta-depleted transplantation in children. The TCRbeta library incorporated unique molecular identifiers. Via MiXCR, TCRdb re-called the PCR reads, giving one row per CDR3 protein. The sample lists hundreds of thousands of distinct CDR3 sequences, around 15% seen once, with just under 30% in the top ten. The input for sequencing was PBMCs, mostly from graft donor cells, taken 360 days after TCRalphabeta/CD19-depleted stem cell transplant. The receptors come from a boy in the first two years of life who had a stem cell transplant for Wiskott-Aldrich syndrome, so the T cells may come from the graft donor.

The chain recombines TRBV6-6 with TRBJ2-7, with D uncertain. The V gene's germline CDR1 is MNHNY and CDR2 SVGAGI (reference sequence). The CDR3 runs 12 residues. Trimming took 5 bases from V and 2 from J, leaving 7 bases between them. CDR3 nucleotides: TGTGCCAGCAGTCCCGAACCCTACGAGCAGTACTTC. Its translation: CASSPEPYEQYF.

The CDR3 loop reads CASSQDSWTSGRARDEQFF. In DNA, the CDR3 is TGCGCCAGCAGCCAAGATTCTTGGACTAGCGGGAGGGCCAGGGATGAGCAGTTCTTC. V gene TRBV4-3 combines with J gene TRBJ2-1; 15 bases match TRBD2. Germline V gene data show CDR1 as LGHNA and CDR2 as YSLEER. This CDR3 has 19 amino acids. V was pared by 0 bases and J by 8 bases, with 11 bases of the junction left unmatched.

The V gene is TRBV18, the J gene TRBJ1-3; D is unresolved. The germline V and J ends were trimmed by 2 bases and 4 bases, with 12 bases remaining between them. Germline lookup yields CDR1 KGHSH and CDR2 LQKENI. This CDR3 is 15 amino acids long. In DNA form, the CDR3 reads TGTGCCAGCTCACCATTAGTCACGCCGGGAAACACCATATATTTT. Translated, it gives CASSPLVTPGNTIYF.

This clonotype was recorded a few times. J is TRBJ2-5 and V is TRBV4-1; D unresolved. This CDR3 has 13 amino acids. Germline V lookup: CDR1 MGHRA, CDR2 YSYEKL. V dropped 1 base and J dropped 4 bases, with 7 bases sitting between them. The CDR3 DNA is TGCGCCAGCAGCCAAGGTGTGGCAGAGACCCAGTACTTC. Residues: CASSQGVAETQYF.

This clonotype turned up a few times. This chain connects TRBV7-2 to TRBJ2-1, with 11 nucleotides matching TRBD2. V lost 5 bases, J lost 9 bases, and 15 bases stayed unmatched. The germline V gene has CDR1 SGHTA and CDR2 FQGNSA. The CDR3 sequence is 17 residues long. The CDR3 sequence is CASSHHPGTSGRIEQFF. The CDR3 DNA is TGTGCCAGCAGCCACCACCCCGGGACTAGCGGACGGATTGAGCAGTTCTTC.

This clonotype was seen many times. The genes are TRBV5-1 and TRBJ2-1; 7 nucleotides match TRBD1. With 4 bases clipped from V and 3 bases from J, the junction kept 4 bases outside the gene matches. Germline V gene lookup returns CDR1 SGHRS and CDR2 YFSETQ. The CDR3 is made up of 14 amino acids. Here the CDR3 DNA reads TGCGCCAGCAGCGTAGACAGGGTCTACAATGAGCAGTTCTTC. Translating it yields CASSVDRVYNEQFF.

This chain joins TRBV24-1 and TRBJ1-4; D is unresolved. The CDR3 loop spans 15 amino acids. Germline V gene sequence: CDR1 KGHDR, CDR2 SFDVKD. Trimming removed 3 bases from V and 0 bases from J, with 7 bases in between. The CDR3 bases are TGTGCCACCAGTGATAGCAGCGCAACTAATGAAAAACTGTTTTTT. Translating gives CATSDSSATNEKLFF.

The V gene is TRBV2, the J gene TRBJ1-1, with 8 positions matching TRBD1. The CDR3 extends over 10 amino acids. Germline V lookup: CDR1 SNHLY, CDR2 FYNNEI. CDR3 nucleotide sequence: TGTGCAAGTGGACAGGGAGAAGCTTTCTTT. This translates into CASGQGEAFF.

This clonotype was seen only a few times. V is TRBV4-1 and J is TRBJ2-1; D unclear. This CDR3 is built from 16 residues. Germline loops: CDR1 MGHRA, CDR2 YSYEKL. V lost 0 bases and J 3 bases, leaving 12 bases between the germline ends. The DNA for the CDR3 is TGCGCCAGCAGCCAAGATCCTGCCGCGTACTACAATGAGCAGTTCTTC. Translation gives CASSQDPAAYYNEQFF.

V is TRBV7-2 and J is TRBJ2-4; D gene uncertain. Germline V CDR1 and CDR2: SGHTA, FQGNSA. This CDR3 contains 11 residues. Trimming cost V 1 base and J 11 bases, with 6 bases left between them. DNA of the CDR3: TGTGCCAGCAGCTTAGACACGGTTCAGTACTTC. The encoded protein is CASSLDTVQYF.

The genes are TRBV5-1 and TRBJ2-3; tentatively, D is TRBD1 (6 bases). Germline loops: CDR1 SGHRS, CDR2 YFSETQ. V was clipped by 2 bases and J by 3 bases, with 16 bases between them. The length of the CDR3 is 16 residues. The CDR3 here is CASSLQGYWTTDTQYF. CDR3 bases: TGCGCCAGCAGCTTACAGGGATATTGGACGACAGATACGCAGTATTTT.

This clonotype was seen many times. The rearrangement joins TRBV14 to TRBJ2-5; 9 bases map to TRBD2. The V gene's germline CDR1 is SGHDN and CDR2 FVKESK. The CDR3 totals 13 residues. Trimming at V came to 10 bases and at J to 4 bases, leaving 7 bases not matched to a gene. CDR3 sequence reads: CATSSGIRETQYF. The CDR3 region has the DNA TGTGCCACCTCTAGCGGGATAAGAGAGACCCAGTACTTC.

The V and J genes are TRBV3-1 and TRBJ1-4; D ambiguous. The V gene lost 0 bases and the J gene lost 4 bases, with 6 bases spanning the gap. The CDR3 is made up of 14 amino acids. The V gene's germline CDR1 is LGHDT and CDR2 YNNKEL (reference sequence). CDR3 DNA: TGTGCCAGCAGCCAAGACAGGCGTAATGAAAAACTGTTTTTT. Its protein product is CASSQDRRNEKLFF.

J is TRBJ2-1 and V is TRBV10-3; 7 bases are shared with TRBD1. Germline-derived CDR1 and CDR2 are ENHRY and SYGVKD. V lost 0 bases and J lost 14; bases outside the gene matches: 7. The CDR3 sequence is 13 residues long. The chain's CDR3 is CAISESPTGFEFF. CDR3 sequence (DNA): TGTGCCATCAGTGAGTCGCCGACAGGGTTCGAGTTCTTC.